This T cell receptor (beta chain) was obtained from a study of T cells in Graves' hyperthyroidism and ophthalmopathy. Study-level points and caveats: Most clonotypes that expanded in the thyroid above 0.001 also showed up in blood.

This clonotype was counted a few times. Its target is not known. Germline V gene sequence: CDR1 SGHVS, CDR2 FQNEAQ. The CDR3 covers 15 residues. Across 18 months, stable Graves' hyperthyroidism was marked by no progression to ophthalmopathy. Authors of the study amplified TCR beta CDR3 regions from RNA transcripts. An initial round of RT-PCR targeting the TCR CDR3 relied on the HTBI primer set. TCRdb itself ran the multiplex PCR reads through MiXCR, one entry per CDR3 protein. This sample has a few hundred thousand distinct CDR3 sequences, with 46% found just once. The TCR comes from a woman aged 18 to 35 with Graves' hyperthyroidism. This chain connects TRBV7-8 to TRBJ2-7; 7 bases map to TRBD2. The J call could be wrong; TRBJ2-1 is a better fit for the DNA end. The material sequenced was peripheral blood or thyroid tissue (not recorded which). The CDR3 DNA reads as TGTGCCAGCAGCTGGACTCTAGCGGCCTACAATGAGCAGTTCTTC. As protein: CASSWTLAAYNEQFF.